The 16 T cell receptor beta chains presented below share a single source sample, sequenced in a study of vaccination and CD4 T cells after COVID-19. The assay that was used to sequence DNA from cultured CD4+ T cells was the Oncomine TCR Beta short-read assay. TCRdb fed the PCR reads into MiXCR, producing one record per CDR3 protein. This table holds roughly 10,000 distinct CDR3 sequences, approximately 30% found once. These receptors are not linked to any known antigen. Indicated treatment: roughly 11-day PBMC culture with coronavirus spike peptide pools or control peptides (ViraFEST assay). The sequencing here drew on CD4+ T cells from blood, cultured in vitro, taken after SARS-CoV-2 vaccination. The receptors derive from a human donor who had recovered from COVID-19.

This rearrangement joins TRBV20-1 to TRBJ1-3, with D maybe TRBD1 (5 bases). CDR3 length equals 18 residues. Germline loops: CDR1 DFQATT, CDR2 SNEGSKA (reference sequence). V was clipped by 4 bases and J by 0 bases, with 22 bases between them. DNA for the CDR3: TGCAGTGCTAAGTTCGGGACGGGGCTATCCTACTCTGGAAACACCATATATTTT. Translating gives CSAKFGTGLSYSGNTIYF.

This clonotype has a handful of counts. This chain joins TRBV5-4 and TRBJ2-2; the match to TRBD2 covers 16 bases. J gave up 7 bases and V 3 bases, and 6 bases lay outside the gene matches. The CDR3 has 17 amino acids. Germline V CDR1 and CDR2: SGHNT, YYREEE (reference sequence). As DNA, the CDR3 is TGTGCCAGCAGCTCGGGACTAGCGGGAGGGCCCGGCGGGGAGCTGTTTTTT. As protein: CASSSGLAGGPGGELFF.

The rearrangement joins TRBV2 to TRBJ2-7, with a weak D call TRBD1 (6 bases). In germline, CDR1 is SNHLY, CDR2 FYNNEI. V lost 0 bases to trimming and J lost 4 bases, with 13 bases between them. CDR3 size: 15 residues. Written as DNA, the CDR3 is TGTGCCAGCAGTGAAGCTGGGAACAGGGCTTACGAGCAGTACTTC. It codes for CASSEAGNRAYEQYF.

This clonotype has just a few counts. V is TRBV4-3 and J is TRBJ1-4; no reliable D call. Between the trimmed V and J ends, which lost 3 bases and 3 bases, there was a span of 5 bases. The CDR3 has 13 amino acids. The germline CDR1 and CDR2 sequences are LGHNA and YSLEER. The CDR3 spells CASSHGPNEKLFF. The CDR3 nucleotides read TGCGCCAGCAGCCATGGTCCTAATGAAAAACTGTTTTTT.

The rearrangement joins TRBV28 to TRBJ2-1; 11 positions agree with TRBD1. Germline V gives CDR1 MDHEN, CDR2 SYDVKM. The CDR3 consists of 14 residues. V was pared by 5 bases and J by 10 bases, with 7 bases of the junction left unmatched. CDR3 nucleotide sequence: TGTGCCAGCAGTGCGGGACAGGGGGTGGGGGAGCAGTTCTTC. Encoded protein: CASSAGQGVGEQFF.

CDR3 loop: CASSLMDRWNSNQPQHF. The CDR3 region has the DNA TGTGCCAGCAGTTTAATGGACAGGTGGAATAGCAATCAGCCCCAGCATTTT. The genes are TRBV28 and TRBJ1-5; 7 bases line up with TRBD1. This CDR3 has 17 residues. Looked up from germline, CDR1 is MDHEN and CDR2 is SYDVKM. The junction had 7 bases not matched to a gene; V was cut back by 2 bases and J by 0 bases.

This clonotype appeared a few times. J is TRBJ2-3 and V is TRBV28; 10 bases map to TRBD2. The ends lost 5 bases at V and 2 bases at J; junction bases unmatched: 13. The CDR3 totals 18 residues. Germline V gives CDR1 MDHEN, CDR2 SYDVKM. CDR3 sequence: CASSKAGGLSVTTDTQYF. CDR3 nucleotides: TGTGCCAGCAGTAAAGCGGGGGGGTTAAGTGTTACCACAGATACGCAGTATTTT.

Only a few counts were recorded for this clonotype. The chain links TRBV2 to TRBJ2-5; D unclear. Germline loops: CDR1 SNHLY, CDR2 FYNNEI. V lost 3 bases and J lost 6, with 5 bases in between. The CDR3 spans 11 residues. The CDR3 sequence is CASSDHKTQYF. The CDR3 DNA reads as TGTGCCAGCAGTGATCATAAGACCCAGTACTTC.

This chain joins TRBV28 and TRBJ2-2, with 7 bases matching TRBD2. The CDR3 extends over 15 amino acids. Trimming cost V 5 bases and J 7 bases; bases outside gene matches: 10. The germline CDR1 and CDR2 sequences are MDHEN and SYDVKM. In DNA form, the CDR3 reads TGTGCCAGCAGTCTGGCGGGAGTTTACCACGGGGAGCTGTTTTTT. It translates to CASSLAGVYHGELFF.

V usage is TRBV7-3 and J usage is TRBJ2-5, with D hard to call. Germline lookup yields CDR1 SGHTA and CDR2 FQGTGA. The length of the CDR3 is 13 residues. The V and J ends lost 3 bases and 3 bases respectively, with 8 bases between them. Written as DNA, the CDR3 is TGTGCCAGCAGCTTGTCCCGAGAAGAGACCCAGTACTTC. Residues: CASSLSREETQYF.

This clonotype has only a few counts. The CDR3 nucleotides read TGTGCCAGCAGCCGCGCACCCCACGGGGACACTGAAGCTTTCTTT. Translating gives CASSRAPHGDTEAFF. The chain employs TRBV9 and TRBJ1-1; D remains ambiguous. CDR1 is SGDLS and CDR2 is YYNGEE in the germline V gene. Trimming left V 4 bases short and J 3 bases short, with 16 bases between. The length of the CDR3 is 15 residues.

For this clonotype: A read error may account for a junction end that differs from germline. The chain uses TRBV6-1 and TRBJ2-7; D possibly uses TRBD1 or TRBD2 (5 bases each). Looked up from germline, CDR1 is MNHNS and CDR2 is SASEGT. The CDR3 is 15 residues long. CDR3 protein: CASRTTWDGSYEQCF. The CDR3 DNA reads TGTGCCAGCAGAACCACTTGGGACGGCTCCTACGAGCAGTGCTTC.

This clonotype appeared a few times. For the CDR3, the DNA is TGTGCCAGCAGTTTAATCGGGATGGTATATGGCTACACCTTC. Protein sequence: CASSLIGMVYGYTF. The chain joins TRBV28 to TRBJ1-2; no firm D call. This CDR3 region has 14 residues. V was pared by 2 bases and J by 5 bases, with 12 bases between. Germline CDR1 is MDHEN and CDR2 is SYDVKM.

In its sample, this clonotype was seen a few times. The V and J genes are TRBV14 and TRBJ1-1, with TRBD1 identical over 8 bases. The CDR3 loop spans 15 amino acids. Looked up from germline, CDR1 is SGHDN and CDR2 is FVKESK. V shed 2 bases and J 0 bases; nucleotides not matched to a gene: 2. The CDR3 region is CASSQQGALNTEAFF. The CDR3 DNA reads TGTGCCAGCAGCCAACAGGGGGCTTTGAACACTGAAGCTTTCTTT.

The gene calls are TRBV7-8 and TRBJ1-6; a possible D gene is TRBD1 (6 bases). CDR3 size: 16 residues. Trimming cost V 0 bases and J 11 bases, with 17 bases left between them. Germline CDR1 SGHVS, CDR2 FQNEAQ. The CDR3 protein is CASSLAGGGGWTPLHF. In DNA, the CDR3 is TGTGCCAGCAGCTTAGCGGGGGGGGGCGGGTGGACACCCCTCCACTTT.

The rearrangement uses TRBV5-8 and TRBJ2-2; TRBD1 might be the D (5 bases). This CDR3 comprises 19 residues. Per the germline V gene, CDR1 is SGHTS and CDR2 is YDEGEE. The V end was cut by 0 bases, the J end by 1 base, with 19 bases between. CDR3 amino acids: CASSLGLGRWRRNTGELFF. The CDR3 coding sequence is TGTGCCAGCAGCTTGGGGCTGGGGCGTTGGCGGAGGAACACCGGGGAGCTGTTTTTT.